The 2 T cell receptor beta chains reported below all come from one sample, sequenced in a study of T cell repertoires in aging, cancer and after chemotherapy. Peripheral blood genomic DNA, not sorted cells or RNA, was the template. Multiplex touch-down PCR with TRB-A/B primers amplified rearranged V-D-J TRB sequences. TCRdb reanalysed the multiplex PCR reads using MiXCR and keeps one entry per CDR3 protein. The table includes approximately 6,600 distinct CDR3 sequences, around 30% detected once. The sample comprised blood. All receptors derive from a human donor with a blood cancer. The donor label of this sample is uncertain.

Only a few counts were recorded for this clonotype. The chain links TRBV6-2 or TRBV6-3 to TRBJ1-6, with 7 nucleotides matching TRBD1. Germline V gives CDR1 MNHEY, CDR2 SVGEGT. The CDR3 is 15 amino acids. V lost 8 bases to trimming and J lost 9 bases; unmatched junction nucleotides: 13. CDR3 in DNA: TGTGCCAGCTTCGCCCCGACAGGGTCAAGTTCACCCCTCCACTTT. Protein product: CASFAPTGSSSPLHF.

This clonotype was seen more than once but under ten times. The V call is TRBV12-3 or TRBV12-4, the J call TRBJ2-1; 7 bases map to TRBD2. With 1 base clipped from V and 16 bases from J, the junction kept 4 bases outside the gene matches. CDR3 length equals 11 residues. The CDR3 sequence is CASSLGGGVFF. DNA of the CDR3: TGTGCCAGCAGTTTAGGCGGGGGTGTTTTCTTC.